The rows below give T cell receptor beta chains drawn from one sample of a study of blood T cell repertoires in COVID-19. The data were produced by immunoSEQ multiplex PCR, yet TCRdb's version contains in-frame clones alone and is incomplete. This sample has fewer than 95,000 clones, with around 88% found just once. The sequenced material came from peripheral blood. The receptors shown here come from a man aged 60 to 69 with acute or convalescent COVID-19. Both conserved end residues are part of each CDR3. Fields, in order: V gene, clone size, D gene, J gene, CDR3 DNA, CDR3 protein. A D gene is named only where the DNA matches it firmly. Rows give clone size only sometimes, using once, few, many, or a class for an expanded clone.

>TRBV7-9|-|TRBD2|TRBJ2-3
TGTGCCAGCACCAACCAAGGACTAGAGTCAGATACGCAGTATTTT
CASTNQGLESDTQYF
>TRBV5-6|-|TRBD1|TRBJ1-2
TGTGCCAGCAGCTTGGTGGACAGGGATTATGGCTACACCTTC
CASSLVDRDYGYTF
>TRBV4-2|-|TRBD2|TRBJ2-7
TGTGCCAGCAGCCCCTGGGGACTAGCGGCCTACGAGCAGTACTTC
CASSPWGLAAYEQYF
>TRBV15|-|-|TRBJ1-5
TGTGCCACCAGCACATTTACAGGGTTGAGACAGCCCCAGCATTTT
CATSTFTGLRQPQHF
>TRBV5-4|-|-|TRBJ1-1
TGTGCCAGCAGCTTGGTGGGTCGGGGCACTGAAGCTTTCTTT
CASSLVGRGTEAFF
>TRBV10-2|-|-|TRBJ1-1
TGCGCCAGCAGTGACCCGGGCGGGATTAACACTGAAGCTTTCTTT
CASSDPGGINTEAFF
>TRBV5-1|-|-|TRBJ2-7
TGCGCCAGCAGCTTGGTCCCAGAACCCACCTACGAGCAGTACTTC
CASSLVPEPTYEQYF
>TRBV7-9|-|TRBD2|TRBJ2-5
TGTGCCAGCAGCTTGTTAGCGGGAGAGACCCAGTACTTC
CASSLLAGETQYF
>TRBV5-6|-|-|TRBJ1-2
TGTGCCAGCAGCTTGGTCGCAGTGCCCTATGGCTACACCTTC
CASSLVAVPYGYTF
>TRBV6-2/TRBV6-3|once|-|TRBJ1-1
TGTGCCAGCAGTTCAACAGGGAGCTACACTGAAGCTTTCTTT
CASSSTGSYTEAFF
>TRBV27|-|-|TRBJ2-6
TGTGCCAGCAGGGCATTTCGGAGCTCTGGGGCCAACGTCCTGACTTTC
CASRAFRSSGANVLTF
>TRBV19|-|-|TRBJ2-7
TGTGCCAGTAAAGAAAGCGCGAGCCGCGACGAGCAGTACTTC
CASKESASRDEQYF
>TRBV21-1|-|-|TRBJ1-6
TGTGCCAGCAGCAACGAACCCGGGACAGGGGTTGTTTATAATTCACCCCTCCACTTT
CASSNEPGTGVVYNSPLHF
>TRBV5-1|-|-|TRBJ1-3
TGCGCCAGCAGCTTGGGGGACATCTCTGGAAACACCATATATTTT
CASSLGDISGNTIYF
>TRBV19|-|TRBD2|TRBJ2-1
TGTGCCAGTACCGTAACGGCAGCGGGGGGCAATGAGCAGTTCTTC
CASTVTAAGGNEQFF
>TRBV10-3|-|-|TRBJ2-7
TGTGCCATCAGGGAGGGACAGCATCTAACCTACGAGCAGTACTTC
CAIREGQHLTYEQYF
>TRBV29-1|few|TRBD1|TRBJ1-1
TGCAGCGTTGCCGTCACAGGGGGCACTGAAGCTTTCTTT
CSVAVTGGTEAFF
>TRBV19|-|TRBD2|TRBJ2-1
TGTGCCAGTAGTATGGGACTAGCGGGCTACAATGAGCAGTTCTTC
CASSMGLAGYNEQFF
>TRBV5-1|-|-|TRBJ2-2
TGCGCCAGCAGCTTACAGGGTTTTGCGAACACCGGGGAGCTGTTTTTT
CASSLQGFANTGELFF
>TRBV5-6|-|-|TRBJ1-3
TGTGCCAGCAGCCTAGGACAGAGCTCTGGAAACACCATATATTTT
CASSLGQSSGNTIYF
>TRBV30|once|TRBD1|TRBJ1-3
TGTGCCTGGAGTGTACAGGGGGCGAACACCATATATTTT
CAWSVQGANTIYF
>TRBV2|-|TRBD1|TRBJ2-3
TGTGCCAGCAGCGCCGACAGGGGTAGCACAGATACGCAGTATTTT
CASSADRGSTDTQYF
>TRBV12-3/TRBV12-4|-|-|TRBJ2-7
TGTGCCACAGAGGCCAGGGGCTCCTACGAGCAGTACTTC
CATEARGSYEQYF
>TRBV10-2|-|TRBD1|TRBJ2-5
TGCGCCAGCAGGTTCGGACAGGGACTGGAGGAGACCCAGTACTTC
CASRFGQGLEETQYF
>TRBV29-1|-|TRBD1|TRBJ1-5
TGCAGCGTTGAAGACAGGGGGAAGGGGGGAAAACAGCCCCAGCATTTT
CSVEDRGKGGKQPQHF
>TRBV5-6|-|-|TRBJ1-3
TGTGCCAGCAGCTTGGGACACCCGGCCGACACCATATATTTT
CASSLGHPADTIYF
>TRBV5-1|-|TRBD2|TRBJ2-1
TGCGCCACCTACTCCGGGGTGACTAGCGGGAGGGATAATGAGCAGTTCTTC
CATYSGVTSGRDNEQFF
>TRBV4-1|-|TRBD2|TRBJ2-7
TGCGCCAGCAGCCAGGAGGAGCGGGAGTGCGAGCAGTACTTC
CASSQEERECEQYF
>TRBV23-1|-|-|TRBJ2-7
TGCGCCAGCAGTCAATACGTGGGCAGATTGTACGAGCAGTACTTC
CASSQYVGRLYEQYF
>TRBV29-1|-|-|TRBJ2-5
TGCAGCGTTCCAGGACAAGACCAAGAGACCCAGTACTTC
CSVPGQDQETQYF
>TRBV19|-|-|TRBJ2-2
TGTGCCAGTAGTATAGCCGTCGGGGGCACCGGGGAGCTGTTTTTT
CASSIAVGGTGELFF
>TRBV11-1|-|-|TRBJ2-3
TGTGCCAGCAGGGTAGCCTCTAGCACAGATACGCAGTATTTT
CASRVASSTDTQYF
>TRBV6-1|-|TRBD1|TRBJ2-3
TGTGCCAGCAGTGCAATTACAGGGGCCCCCGTCGGTACGCAGTATTTT
CASSAITGAPVGTQYF
>TRBV27|-|-|TRBJ1-6
TGTGCCAGCAGTTTCACAGTCTATAATTCACCCCTCCACTTT
CASSFTVYNSPLHF
>TRBV7-3|-|TRBD1|TRBJ2-5
TGTGCCAGCAGGACTCAGGGGGCCCAAATCCATCAAGAGACCCAGTACTTC
CASRTQGAQIHQETQYF
>TRBV5-4|-|TRBD1|TRBJ1-6
TGTGCCAGCAGCTTGGAAGGGGGCGCGAGTTCACCCCTCCACTTT
CASSLEGGASSPLHF
>TRBV19|-|-|TRBJ2-5
TGTGCCAGTAGTACCACTTTCGCCCAAGAGACCCAGTACTTC
CASSTTFAQETQYF
>TRBV11-1|-|-|TRBJ2-1
TGTGCCAGCAGCTTCCTAGCGAGTGGGGCCTACAATGAGCAGTTCTTC
CASSFLASGAYNEQFF
>TRBV19|-|TRBD1|TRBJ1-5
TGTGCCAGTAGTATACGACAGGGCGGTTTTAATCAGCCCCAGCATTTT
CASSIRQGGFNQPQHF
>TRBV30|once|-|TRBJ1-1
TGTGCCTGGAGTGTACAGAATACAGCTATGAACACTGAAGCTTTCTTT
CAWSVQNTAMNTEAFF
>TRBV29-1|-|-|TRBJ1-2
TGCAGCGTTTCGGATGGCGGAGCCTATGGCTACACCTTC
CSVSDGGAYGYTF
>TRBV21-1|-|-|TRBJ2-1
TGTGCCAGCAGCAAAGTAGGCAGGCGGGACGAACCGTACAATGAGCAGTTCTTC
CASSKVGRRDEPYNEQFF
>TRBV5-4|-|-|TRBJ1-2
TGTGCCAGCAGCGTACAGGGTCGTCGGGGCTACACCTTC
CASSVQGRRGYTF
>TRBV24-1|-|TRBD2|TRBJ2-1
TGTGCCACCAGTGAGGGACTAGCGGGAAACAATGAGCAGTTCTTC
CATSEGLAGNNEQFF
>TRBV12-5|-|TRBD2|TRBJ2-7
TGTGCTAGTGGCATGGGACTAGCCTACGAGCAGTACTTC
CASGMGLAYEQYF
>TRBV5-1|-|-|TRBJ2-7
TGCGCCAGCAGCTTGGAGGGGGTTGACTACGAGCAGTACTTC
CASSLEGVDYEQYF
>TRBV5-4|-|TRBD1|TRBJ1-1
TGTGCCAGCACTAGCCCCGGGACAGGGGACACTGAAGCTTTCTTT
CASTSPGTGDTEAFF
>TRBV19|-|-|TRBJ2-7
TGTGCCAGTAGTAAAGGACAATACTCCTCCTACGAGCAGTACTTC
CASSKGQYSSYEQYF
>TRBV5-1|-|-|TRBJ2-3
TGCGCCAGCAGCTTGGGCGGGGCTACTAGCACAGATACGCAGTATTTT
CASSLGGATSTDTQYF
>TRBV3-1/TRBV3-2|-|-|TRBJ1-5
TGTGCCAGCAGCCAAAGACAGGATAGCAATCAGCCCCAGCATTTT
CASSQRQDSNQPQHF
>TRBV6-4|-|TRBD1|TRBJ2-1
TGTGCCAGCAGTGACGGGACAGTAGGTGAGCAGTTCTTC
CASSDGTVGEQFF
>TRBV10-3|-|TRBD1|TRBJ1-4
TGTGCCATCAGTGAGTCCGGCAGGGGGAATGAAAAACTGTTTTTT
CAISESGRGNEKLFF
>TRBV27|-|TRBD2|TRBJ2-7
TGTGCCAGCAGTTTGGTAGCGGGACCCTACGAGCAGTACTTC
CASSLVAGPYEQYF
>TRBV11-3|-|TRBD1|TRBJ2-1
TGTGCCAGCAGCCCGCGACAGGGGAAGATTACAGGCAATGAGCAGTTCTTC
CASSPRQGKITGNEQFF
>TRBV29-1|once|TRBD2|TRBJ2-1
TGCAGCGTTGAGCCAGGACTAGCGGGAGTAGGTGAGCAGTTCTTC
CSVEPGLAGVGEQFF
>TRBV7-3|-|TRBD2|TRBJ2-7
TGTGCCAGCAGCCAAGCTGGGAGGGCCGGCGAGCAGTACTTC
CASSQAGRAGEQYF
>TRBV3-1/TRBV3-2|few|TRBD1|TRBJ2-7
TGTGCCAGCAGCCAGGAAGGACAGGGCGCGTTTAACGAGCAGTACTTC
CASSQEGQGAFNEQYF
>TRBV29-1|-|-|TRBJ2-7
TGCAGCGTTGTGCTACTCGACGAGCAGTACTTC
CSVVLLDEQYF
>TRBV2|-|TRBD1|TRBJ2-7
TGTGCCAGCAGTTGGGACAGCCTATACGAGCAGTACTTC
CASSWDSLYEQYF
>TRBV6-4|-|-|TRBJ2-2
TGTGCCACCTCCGGGACACGGGCCGGGGAGCTGTTTTTT
CATSGTRAGELFF